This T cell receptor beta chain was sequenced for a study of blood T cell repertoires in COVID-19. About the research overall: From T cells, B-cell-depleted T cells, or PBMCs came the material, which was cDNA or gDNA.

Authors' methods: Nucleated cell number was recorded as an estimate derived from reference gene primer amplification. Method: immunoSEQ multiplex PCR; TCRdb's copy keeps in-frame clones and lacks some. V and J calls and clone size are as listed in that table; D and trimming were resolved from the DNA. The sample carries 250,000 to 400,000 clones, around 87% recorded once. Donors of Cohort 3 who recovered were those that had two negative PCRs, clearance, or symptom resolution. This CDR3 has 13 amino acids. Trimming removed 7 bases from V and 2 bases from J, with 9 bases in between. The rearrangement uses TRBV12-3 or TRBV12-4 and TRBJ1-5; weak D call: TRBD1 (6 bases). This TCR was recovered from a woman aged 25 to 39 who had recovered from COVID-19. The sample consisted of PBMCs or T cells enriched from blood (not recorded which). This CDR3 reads CASTNRGNQPQHF. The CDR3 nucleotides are TGTGCCAGCACCAACAGGGGCAATCAGCCCCAGCATTTT.